The 16 T cell receptor beta chains listed next were all sequenced from one sample in a study of T cell clones after liver transplantation. Method: immunoSEQ multiplex PCR; TCRdb's copy keeps in-frame clones and lacks some. The sample lists more than 65,000 clones, around 90% seen once, with less than 3.5% in the top ten. The sequences come from CD4+ T cells from blood, collected before liver transplant. The receptors were gathered from a human donor who received a liver transplant.

V and J are TRBV7-2 and TRBJ1-5; D is undetermined. Deletions cut 4 bases from V and 0 bases from J, with 10 bases between. The CDR3 loop spans 15 amino acids. Germline values: CDR1 SGHTA, CDR2 FQGNSA. The CDR3 DNA is TGTGCCAGCAGCTACAGTCTAGCTAGCAATCAGCCCCAGCATTTT. Translated: CASSYSLASNQPQHF.

The V and J genes are TRBV28 and TRBJ1-1; no clear D gene. The CDR3 covers 12 residues. CDR1 and CDR2 (germline): MDHEN, SYDVKM. V lost 3 bases to trimming and J lost 5 bases, with 7 bases between them. CDR3 residues: CASSFSRTEAFF. The DNA of the CDR3 is TGTGCCAGCAGTTTTAGCAGGACTGAAGCTTTCTTT. The whole variable domain, remainder taken from reference TRBV28 and TRBJ1-1, is DVKVTQSSRYLVKRTGEKVFLECVQDMDHENMFWYRQDPGLGLRLIYFSYDVKMKEKGDIPEGYSVSREKKERFSLILESASTNQTSMYLCASSFSRTEAFFGQGTRLTVV.

Only a few counts were recorded for this clone. The CDR3 bases are TGCGCCAGCAACCTACAGGGGGCAGGCTATGGCTACACCTTC. It is translated as CASNLQGAGYGYTF. The V and J genes are TRBV5-1 and TRBJ1-2, with 9 bases identical to TRBD1. Germline-derived CDR1 and CDR2 are SGHRS and YFSETQ. The V and J ends lost 6 bases and 4 bases, in that order; junction bases with no gene match: 7. The CDR3 consists of 14 residues.

The chain links TRBV29-1 to TRBJ2-1; TRBD2 aligns across 10 bases. Germline trimming cut 6 bases from V and 5 bases from J; bases unmatched to any gene: 4. The germline V gene has CDR1 SQVTM and CDR2 ANQGSEA. This CDR3 has 13 amino acids. CDR3 DNA sequence: TGCAGCGTGAGACTAGCGGGTGACAATGAGCAGTTCTTC. Translating it yields CSVRLAGDNEQFF.

The rearrangement links TRBV21-1 to TRBJ2-7; the table's D gene call, TRBD2, was not cross checked with the DNA. TRBV21-1 is a documented pseudogene. This CDR3 contains 15 residues. This chain's CDR3 is CASSYSRAYSYEQYF. For the CDR3, the DNA is TGTGCCAGCAGTTACTCGCGGGCGTACTCCTACGAGCAGTACTTC.

The chain joins TRBV19 to TRBJ2-2; 7 bases fit TRBD2. The V gene's germline CDR1 is LNHDA and CDR2 SQIVND (reference sequence). The CDR3 runs 14 residues. Germline trimming cut 4 bases from V and 8 bases from J; bases unmatched to any gene: 7. DNA for the CDR3: TGTGCCAGTAGTAAGACTAGCCCCGGGGGGGAGCTGTTTTTT. Translation gives CASSKTSPGGELFF. The variable domain in full, with the rest retrieved from reference TRBV19 and TRBJ2-2, is DGGITQSPKYLFRKEGQNVTLSCEQNLNHDAMYWYRQDPGQGLRLIYYSQIVNDFQKGDIAEGYSVSREKKESFPLTVTSAQKNPTAFYLCASSKTSPGGELFFGEGSRLTVL.

This clone has a handful of counts. The gene calls are TRBV5-6 and TRBJ2-7; D not resolved. Germline V gene sequence: CDR1 SGHDT, CDR2 YYEEEE. CDR3 length equals 11 residues. Trimming left V 0 bases short and J 3 bases short, with 1 base between. DNA for the CDR3: TGTGCCAGCAGCTTGGACTACGAGCAGTACTTC. Encoded protein: CASSLDYEQYF.

The CDR3 DNA is TGTGCCAGCAGTTCCCGGGGTACTGAAGCTTTCTTT. It encodes CASSSRGTEAFF. The chain uses TRBV28 and TRBJ1-1, with no clear D. The V end was cut by 4 bases, the J end by 5 bases, with 8 bases between. The CDR3 covers 12 residues. Per the germline V gene, CDR1 is MDHEN and CDR2 is SYDVKM.

Only one count was recorded for this clone. This chain uses TRBV7-6 with TRBJ2-1, with TRBD2 matching over 12 bases. This CDR3 has 18 residues. Trimming took 2 bases from V and 5 from J; bases not matched to a gene: 10. Germline assignment: CDR1 SGHVS and CDR2 FNYEAQ. The CDR3: CASSLPLLAGGPHNEQFF. Written as DNA, the CDR3 is TGTGCCAGCAGCTTACCCCTTCTAGCGGGAGGGCCCCACAATGAGCAGTTCTTC.

This clone was observed once. The chain recombines TRBV2 with TRBJ2-5, with D uncertain. Germline-derived CDR1 and CDR2 are SNHLY and FYNNEI. The CDR3 sequence is 13 residues long. The CDR3 nucleotides are TGTGCACTGGCAGTGGGCTTTAGGGAGACCCAGTACTTC. This encodes CALAVGFRETQYF.

The chain combines TRBV11-3 with TRBJ1-2; D is perhaps TRBD1 (5 bases). Between the trimmed V and J ends, which lost 5 bases and 3 bases, there was a span of 16 bases. This CDR3 spans 15 amino acids. Germline lookup yields CDR1 SGHNT and CDR2 YENEEA. CDR3: CASSHHPGPDYGYTF. The CDR3 bases are TGTGCCAGCAGCCATCACCCGGGACCCGACTATGGCTACACCTTC.

The chain uses TRBV5-6 and TRBJ1-5, with TRBD1 as a possible D gene (5 bases). V was clipped by 4 bases and J by 4 bases, with 18 bases between them. The germline V gene has CDR1 SGHDT and CDR2 YYEEEE. This CDR3 is 16 amino acids long. CDR3 sequence (DNA): TGTGCCAGCAGCCGGGCGGGGGAAGTTGGGAATCAGCCCCAGCATTTT. Its translation: CASSRAGEVGNQPQHF.

This chain connects TRBV28 to TRBJ1-5, with D possibly TRBD1 on 6 matching bases. CDR3 size: 14 residues. V gave up 3 bases and J gave up 4 bases, with 10 bases separating them. Germline-derived CDR1 and CDR2 are MDHEN and SYDVKM. The CDR3 reads CASSLLGGNQPQHF. The CDR3, as DNA: TGTGCCAGCAGTTTGCTAGGGGGGAATCAGCCCCAGCATTTT.

The chain combines TRBV2 with TRBJ1-1; 8 nucleotides agree with TRBD1. The germline CDR1 and CDR2 sequences are SNHLY and FYNNEI. The CDR3 covers 15 residues. Losses at the gene ends were 5 bases for V and 2 bases for J; bases not matched to a gene: 7. CDR3 nucleotides: TGTGCCAGCAGTAAGAATGGACAGGGCAACACTGAAGCTTTCTTT. Its protein product is CASSKNGQGNTEAFF.

V gene TRBV25-1 combines with J gene TRBJ2-1, with TRBD1 matching 9 bases. CDR1 is MGHDK, CDR2 SYGVNS, per germline. The V gene end was trimmed by 2 bases and the J gene end by 5 bases; junction bases not matched to a gene: 4. This CDR3 region has 15 residues. Written as DNA, the CDR3 is TGTGCCAGCAGTGAACCGGGACAGGGAAACAATGAGCAGTTCTTC. It yields the protein CASSEPGQGNNEQFF.

This chain uses TRBV28 with TRBJ2-7, with 10 bases matching TRBD2. The trim removed 2 bases at V and 5 bases at J, leaving 3 bases unmatched. In germline, CDR1 is MDHEN, CDR2 SYDVKM. The CDR3 loop spans 14 amino acids. The chain's CDR3 is CASSLVAGGNEQYF. CDR3 sequence (DNA): TGTGCCAGCAGTTTAGTAGCGGGAGGCAACGAGCAGTACTTC.